The source of this TCR beta chain is a study of PD-1 blockade in classical Hodgkin lymphoma. Study-level results: Repertoire difference causes, possibly disease activity or prior therapy, remain undefined. Nivolumab initiation under 1 year post-ASCT meant exclusion.

Profiling relied on immunoSEQ multiplex PCR, and the TCRdb table lists in-frame clones only, not all of them. The table has several thousand clones, about 60% seen once. CDR3 size: 14 residues. Germline CDR1 SGHNT, CDR2 YYREEE (reference sequence). V lost 5 bases and J lost 6; bases outside the gene matches: 9. Points on this clone: Its target is not known.

Indicated time point: cycle 4 day 1 (C4D1), after 5 to 7 weeks of nivolumab. In every patient, relapse followed autologous stem cell transplantation, while exposure to brentuximab vedotin differed. PBMCs, once thawed, yielded CD8+ T cells isolated by magnetic negative selection. The input for sequencing was CD8+ T cells from blood, taken before the fourth cycle of nivolumab. This TCR was sampled from a human donor with classical Hodgkin lymphoma. This chain links TRBV5-4 with TRBJ1-2; TRBD1 aligns across 8 bases. CDR3 amino acids: CASSATGTGDGYTF. The CDR3 region has the DNA TGTGCCAGCAGTGCTACCGGGACAGGCGATGGCTACACCTTC.